This T cell receptor beta chain was recovered during a study of cytomegalovirus exposure and HLA in healthy donors. Study-level background: One earlier analysis, a look at some 180 million T cells, found some 110 million unique TCR beta sequences. Some 85 million unique TCRs, all from HLA-typed donors, were included in an early release of the data.

V was clipped by 1 base and J by 6 bases, with 10 bases between them. CDR1 is SGHTA and CDR2 is FQGNSA in the germline V gene. This CDR3 region has 13 residues. This clone was found once. Its antigen remains unidentified. Findings of the study overall: It was in a later analysis that TCR association rates were seen to vary by HLA locus, highest for DRB1 and lowest for HLA-C.

The PCR had 60 Vbeta and 13 Jbeta primers. As originally analysed: Per a later analysis, the number of unique TCR beta chains was about 78 million, of which some 9.9 million were shared. The table came from immunoSEQ multiplex PCR; TCRdb's copy has only in-frame clones and leaves some out. That table is the source of V, J and clone size, and D and trimming were worked out from the DNA. The data hold about 95,000 clones, with around 81% observed a single time. This clonotype originated in a woman in her seventies in good health and CMV-seropositive. The sample comprised PBMCs. This chain links TRBV7-2 with TRBJ2-7; D is possibly TRBD2 (6 bases). The CDR3 DNA reads TGTGCCAGCAGCTTAGGACTAGTCCGCGAGCAGTACTTC. Translation: CASSLGLVREQYF.